The following is a TCR beta chain sequence with its context. Its antigen is still unknown. Since a much larger clone is just one base distant, this may be a read error. The data stem from a study of blood T cell repertoires in COVID-19 (dated by TCRdb to 2018 to 2020). A note on the overall study: Collaborator samples came from the United States, Italy and Spain and covered acute and convalescent phases of COVID-19. A freely available public database, intended as a resource for researchers studying the immune response to SARS-CoV-2, is where the repertoires were released. Where available, HLA class I and class II types were taken from metadata supplied by the sample provider and were not determined by assay-based typing. The samples were drawn from two sources: the first 160 participants of the ongoing ImmuneRACE study, and 1,200 or so subjects contributed by 6 global collaborators. Deeply sampled blood TCRbeta repertoires from subjects exposed to, actively infected with, or recovered from COVID-19 were included in the dataset. A de-identified subject ID, COVID-19 status, age in years and sex were almost always included in the sample metadata. The material from the prospective study consisted of cDNA or gDNA derived from T cells, B-cell-depleted T cells, or PBMCs. What the work shows at the level of the full study, not this receptor alone: The quantity of clinical and demographic metadata differed by source and by participant and was supplied without curation.

TCRbeta CDR3 regions were amplified from genomic DNA by means of the immunoSEQ Assay, a bias-controlled multiplex PCR. On the authors' methods: Within the assay, amplification of reference gene primers was used to estimate how many nucleated cells each sample contained. To quantify the absolute abundance of each unique TCRbeta CDR3 rearrangement, sequence reads were collapsed and filtered. Productive Simpson clonality was computed per sample as the square root of Simpson's diversity index over productive rearrangements. TCRdb obtained this table from immuneACCESS and retained in-frame rearrangements with V and J assigned. These tables miss some clones; where compared with another copy, unresolved V genes account for less than half of the shortfall, and the remainder is unexplained. V, J and clone size derive from that table, while D and trimming were established from the DNA sequence. The sample contains about 240,000 clones, roughly 79% of them found a single time. The ten top clones hold roughly 8% of the sample.

V is shortened by 4 bases, J by 6 bases, and the region joining them spans 13 bases. The CDR3 runs 13 amino acids, cysteine and phenylalanine included. Kept here is only the CDR3 DNA, which spans 39 bases and is read in frame from base 1. CDR1 and CDR2, per the germline V gene, are SGHDT and YYEEEE. One collaborating source in Seattle enrolled patients while the patients were actively infected and followed the patients over time throughout the course of disease. Collaborating institutions collected whole blood in K2EDTA tubes following their own protocols. Collaborator samples were shipped for TCRbeta analysis as frozen whole blood, isolated PBMCs, or DNA extracted from either sample type.

Recombination connected TRBV5-6 to TRBJ1-2, with TRBD1 perhaps the D gene, on 6 matching bases. This sequence originates from a woman older than 75 with COVID-19, enrolled during active disease. Sequencing was done on a sample of peripheral blood. DNA sequence: TGTGCCAGCAGCCTTACAGGGATCCATGGCTACACCTTC. This translates into CASSLTGIHGYTF.